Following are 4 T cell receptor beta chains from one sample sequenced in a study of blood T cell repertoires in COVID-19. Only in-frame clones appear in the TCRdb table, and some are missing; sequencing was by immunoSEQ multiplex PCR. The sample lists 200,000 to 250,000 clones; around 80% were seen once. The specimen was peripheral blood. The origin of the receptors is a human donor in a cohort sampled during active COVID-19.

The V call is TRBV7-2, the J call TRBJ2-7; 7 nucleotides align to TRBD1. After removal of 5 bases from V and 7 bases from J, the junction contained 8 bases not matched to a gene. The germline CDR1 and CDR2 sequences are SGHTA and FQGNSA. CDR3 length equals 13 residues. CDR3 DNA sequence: TGTGCCAGCAGCACTGATAGGGGGCGAGAGCAGTACTTC. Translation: CASSTDRGREQYF.

The CDR3 here is CASRRPGGREQFF. DNA of the CDR3: TGTGCCAGCAGGAGACCAGGGGGCCGGGAGCAGTTCTTC. The rearrangement links TRBV27 to TRBJ2-1; 8 bases fit TRBD1. CDR1 MNHEY and CDR2 SMNVEV come from the germline V gene (reference sequence). This CDR3 region has 13 residues. The V segment lost 6 bases and the J segment 10 bases; nucleotides outside the gene matches: 8.

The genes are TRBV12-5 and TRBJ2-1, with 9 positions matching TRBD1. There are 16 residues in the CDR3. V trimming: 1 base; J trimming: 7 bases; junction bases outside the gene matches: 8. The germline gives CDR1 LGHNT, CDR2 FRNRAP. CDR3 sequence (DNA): TGTGCTAGTGGTTTGGAGACCGGGACAGGGTGGAATGAGCAGTTCTTC. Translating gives CASGLETGTGWNEQFF.

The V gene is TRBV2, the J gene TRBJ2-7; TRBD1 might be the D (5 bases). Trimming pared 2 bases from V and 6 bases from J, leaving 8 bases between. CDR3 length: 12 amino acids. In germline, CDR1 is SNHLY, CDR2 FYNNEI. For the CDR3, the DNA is TGTGCCAGCAGTGAACAGGGAAGCGAGCAGTACTTC. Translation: CASSEQGSEQYF.